This TCR beta chain derives from a study of graft-versus-host responses after intestinal transplantation (dated by TCRdb to the early 2020s). Regarding the research as a whole: Multivisceral, liver-intestinal, or isolated intestinal transplants were received by the recipients. A peak of at least 4% donor T cells among recipient peripheral blood mononuclear cells was the definition used for donor T cell macrochimerism. Every recipient was given anti-thymocyte globulin induction, then maintenance tacrolimus and steroids for 3 to 4 years. Alloreactive clones were identified by sequencing pre-transplant mixed lymphocyte reaction products and comparing them with unstimulated pre-transplant donor and recipient T cells. Rather than going through the commercial service, samples from three later patients were sequenced in-house on an Illumina MiSeq and processed with MiXCR. Bulk TCR-beta CDR3 sequencing was used to track graft-versus-host and host-versus-graft alloreactive T cell clones in the graft, circulation and bone marrow after intestinal transplantation. Of the 20 to 30 intestinal transplant recipients enrolled in the cohort, one of whom was a retransplant, a few patients without pretransplant specimens were excluded.

The method behind the library was the immunoSEQ multiplex PCR assay. Adaptive Biotechnologies carried out high-throughput TCR-beta CDR3 sequencing of genomic DNA for most patients. The paper's processing steps were these. Adaptive's ImmunoSEQ software was the source of the TCR sequencing data for 15 to 20 patients, while a few other patients were processed with MiXCR and VDJtools. CDR3 nucleotide sequences shared between donor and recipient were removed because their origin could not be assigned. At least 2-fold expansion over unstimulated cells and a minimum CFSE-low frequency of 0.002% (template counts) or 0.001% (read counts) were required for clones to be classified as alloreactive. Mappable clones were those detected in sequenced pre-transplant spleen, lymph node, or MLR CFSE-low populations of the donor or recipient. Cumulative frequency of alloreactive clones was calculated as a percentage of all sequences weighted by copy number. The clones in this table, taken by TCRdb from immuneACCESS, are in-frame only. Not every clone is retained; where verified, under half of the shortfall comes from an unresolved V gene, and the cause of the rest is unknown. That table gives V, J and clone size, and the DNA gave D and trimming. The sample contains about 98,000 clones, roughly 83% of them found a single time. The ten largest clones represent 1.4% to 1.5% of the sample.

Taken from cysteine to phenylalanine, the CDR3 has 12 residues. Kept here is only the CDR3 DNA, which spans 36 bases and is read in frame from base 1. Looking up the germline V gene yields CDR1 SGHRS and CDR2 YFSETQ. Trimming takes 1 base from V and 4 bases from J, and the germline ends sit 5 bases apart. Study-wide conclusions, independent of this receptor: GvH clones were detected in recipient bone marrow, and some of these GvH clones were observed earlier in ileal mucosa or blood, consistent with an intestinal mucosal origin. High GvH to HvG T cell clonal ratios were observed in the allografts of patients with donor T cell macrochimerism. Early after transplant, declines in HvG clones were associated with peak levels of circulating GvH clones. Conclusions were limited by the relatively low number and heterogeneity of intestinal transplant patients.

Comment on this clone: The target of this receptor is not known. Base qualities are missing; no much larger clone stands one base away. The sample holds other DNA sequences that translate to the same CDR3.

In the first month after transplant, blood samples were collected up to 4 times, and after that at least monthly when available. The chain was built from TRBV5-1 and TRBJ1-1; the D region possibly corresponds to TRBD1 (5 bases align). Sample: PBMCs, taken 255 days after intestinal transplant. This TCR derives from a human patient who received an intestinal transplant, so some T cells may come from the graft donor. The sequence in DNA is TGCGCCAGCAGCTTGCAGGGCACTGAAGCTTTCTTT. Translated, it reads CASSLQGTEAFF. The entire variable domain, with the stretches around the CDR3 drawn from the reference TRBV5-1 and TRBJ1-1 proteins, is KAGVTQTPRYLIKTRGQQVTLSCSPISGHRSVSWYQQTPGQGLQFLFEYFSETQRNKGNFPGRFSGRQFSNSRSEMNVSTLELGDSALYLCASSLQGTEAFFGQGTRLTVV.